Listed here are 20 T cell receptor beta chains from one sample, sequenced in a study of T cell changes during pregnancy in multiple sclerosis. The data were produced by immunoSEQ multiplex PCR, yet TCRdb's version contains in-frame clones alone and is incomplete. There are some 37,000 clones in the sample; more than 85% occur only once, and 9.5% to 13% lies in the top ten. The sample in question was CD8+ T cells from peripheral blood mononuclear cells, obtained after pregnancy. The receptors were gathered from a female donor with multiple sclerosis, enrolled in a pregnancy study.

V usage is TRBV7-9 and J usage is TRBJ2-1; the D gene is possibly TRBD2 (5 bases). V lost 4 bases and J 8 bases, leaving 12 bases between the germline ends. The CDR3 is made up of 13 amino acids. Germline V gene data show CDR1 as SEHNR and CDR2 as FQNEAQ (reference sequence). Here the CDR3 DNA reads TGTGCCAGCAGCTCCCCCCCAGCGGATGAGCAGTTCTTC. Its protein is CASSSPPADEQFF.

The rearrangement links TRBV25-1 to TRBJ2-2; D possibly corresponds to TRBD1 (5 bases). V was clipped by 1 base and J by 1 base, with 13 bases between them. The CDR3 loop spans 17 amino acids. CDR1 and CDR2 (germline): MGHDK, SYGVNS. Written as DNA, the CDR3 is TGTGCCAGCAGTGAATCTAGGGGAACCCTGAACACCGGGGAGCTGTTTTTT. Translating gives CASSESRGTLNTGELFF. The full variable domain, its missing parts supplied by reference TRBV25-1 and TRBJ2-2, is EADIYQTPRYLVIGTGKKITLECSQTMGHDKMYWYQQDPGMELHLIHYSYGVNSTEKGDLSSESTVSRIRTEHFPLTLESARPSHTSQYLCASSESRGTLNTGELFFGEGSRLTVL.

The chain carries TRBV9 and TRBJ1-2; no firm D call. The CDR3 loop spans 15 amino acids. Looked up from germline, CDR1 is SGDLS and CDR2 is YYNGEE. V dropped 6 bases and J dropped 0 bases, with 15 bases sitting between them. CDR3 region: CASNPFGSSNYGYTF. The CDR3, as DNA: TGTGCCAGCAACCCTTTTGGGAGTTCTAACTATGGCTACACCTTC.

In DNA, the CDR3 is TGCGCCAGCAGCCCGGGACAGGGGGGACAAGAGACCCAGTACTTC. Translating it yields CASSPGQGGQETQYF. The rearrangement links TRBV4-1 to TRBJ2-5; 11 positions match TRBD1. Germline CDR1 MGHRA, CDR2 YSYEKL. The CDR3 extends over 15 amino acids. Germline trimming cut 4 bases from V and 2 bases from J; bases unmatched to any gene: 3.

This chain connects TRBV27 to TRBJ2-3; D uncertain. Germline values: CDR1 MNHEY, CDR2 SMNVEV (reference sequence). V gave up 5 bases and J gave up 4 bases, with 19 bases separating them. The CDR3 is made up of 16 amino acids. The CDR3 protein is CASSPYPLQAPDTQYF. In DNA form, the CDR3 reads TGTGCCAGCAGTCCGTACCCACTTCAAGCGCCAGATACGCAGTATTTT.

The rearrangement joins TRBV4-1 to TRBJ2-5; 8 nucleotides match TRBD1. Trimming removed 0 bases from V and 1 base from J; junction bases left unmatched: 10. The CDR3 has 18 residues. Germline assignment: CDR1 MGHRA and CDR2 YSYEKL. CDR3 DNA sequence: TGCGCCAGCAGCCAAGATCTGGTGGACAGGGACTTCCAAGAGACCCAGTACTTC. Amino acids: CASSQDLVDRDFQETQYF.

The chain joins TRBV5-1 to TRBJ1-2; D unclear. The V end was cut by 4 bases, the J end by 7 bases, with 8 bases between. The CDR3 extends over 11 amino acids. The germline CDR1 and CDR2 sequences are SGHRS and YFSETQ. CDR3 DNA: TGCGCCAGCAGCACCGATAGTGGCTACACCTTC. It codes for CASSTDSGYTF.

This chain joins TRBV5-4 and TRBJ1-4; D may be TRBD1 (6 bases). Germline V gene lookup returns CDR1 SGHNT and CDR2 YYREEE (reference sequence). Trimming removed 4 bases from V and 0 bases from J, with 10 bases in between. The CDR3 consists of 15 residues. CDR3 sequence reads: CASSGTPATNEKLFF. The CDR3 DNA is TGTGCCAGCAGCGGGACACCAGCAACTAATGAAAAACTGTTTTTT.

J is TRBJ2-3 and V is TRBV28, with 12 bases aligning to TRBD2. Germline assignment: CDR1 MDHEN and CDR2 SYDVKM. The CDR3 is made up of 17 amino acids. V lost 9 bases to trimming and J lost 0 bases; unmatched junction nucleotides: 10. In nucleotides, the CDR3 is TGTGCCAGTCAAAGACTAGCGGGAGCAGCCAGCACAGATACGCAGTATTTT. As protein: CASQRLAGAASTDTQYF.

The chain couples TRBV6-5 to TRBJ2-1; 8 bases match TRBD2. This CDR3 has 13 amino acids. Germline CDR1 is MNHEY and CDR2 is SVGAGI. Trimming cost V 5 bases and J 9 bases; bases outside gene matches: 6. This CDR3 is CASSTTSAREQFF. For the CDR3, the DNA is TGTGCCAGCAGTACGACTAGCGCCCGTGAGCAGTTCTTC.

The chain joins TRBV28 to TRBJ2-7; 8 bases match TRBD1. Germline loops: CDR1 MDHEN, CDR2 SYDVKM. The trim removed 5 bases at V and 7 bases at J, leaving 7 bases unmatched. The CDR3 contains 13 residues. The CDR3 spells CASSPTGGREQYF. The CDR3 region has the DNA TGTGCCAGCAGTCCCACAGGGGGACGAGAGCAGTACTTC.

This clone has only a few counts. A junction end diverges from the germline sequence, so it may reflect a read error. Here the CDR3 DNA reads TGTGCCACAGGACAGGGCAAACAGCCCCAGCATTTT. Amino acids: CATGQGKQPQHF. This chain uses TRBV6-5 with TRBJ1-5; 8 bases are a match to TRBD1. This CDR3 has 12 residues. Germline V gene lookup returns CDR1 MNHEY and CDR2 SVGAGI.

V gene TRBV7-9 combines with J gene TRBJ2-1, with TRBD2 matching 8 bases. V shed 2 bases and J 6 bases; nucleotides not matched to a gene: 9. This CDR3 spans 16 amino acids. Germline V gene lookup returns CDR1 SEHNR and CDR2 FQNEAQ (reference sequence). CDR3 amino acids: CASSLLVSGDLNEQFF. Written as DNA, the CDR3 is TGTGCCAGCAGCTTATTGGTTAGCGGGGACCTCAATGAGCAGTTCTTC.

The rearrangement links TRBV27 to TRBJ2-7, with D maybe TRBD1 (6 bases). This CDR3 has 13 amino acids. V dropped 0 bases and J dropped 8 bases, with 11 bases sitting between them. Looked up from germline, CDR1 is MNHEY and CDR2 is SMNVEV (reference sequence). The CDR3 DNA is TGTGCCAGCAGTTTATCGCGAGGGGGAAAGCAGTACTTC. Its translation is CASSLSRGGKQYF.

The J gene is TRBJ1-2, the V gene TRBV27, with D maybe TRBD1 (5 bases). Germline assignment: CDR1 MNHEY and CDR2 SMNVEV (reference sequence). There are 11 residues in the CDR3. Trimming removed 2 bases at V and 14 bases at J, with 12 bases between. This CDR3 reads CASSLGGRKTF. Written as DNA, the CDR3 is TGTGCCAGCAGTTTAGGGGGGAGGAAAACCTTC.

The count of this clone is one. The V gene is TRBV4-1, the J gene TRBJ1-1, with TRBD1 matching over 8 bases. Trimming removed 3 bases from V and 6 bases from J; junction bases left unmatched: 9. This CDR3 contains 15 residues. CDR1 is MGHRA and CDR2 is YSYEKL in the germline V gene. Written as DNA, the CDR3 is TGCGCCAGCAGCCATCGGACAGGGCAGGCACCTGAAGCTTTCTTT. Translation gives CASSHRTGQAPEAFF.

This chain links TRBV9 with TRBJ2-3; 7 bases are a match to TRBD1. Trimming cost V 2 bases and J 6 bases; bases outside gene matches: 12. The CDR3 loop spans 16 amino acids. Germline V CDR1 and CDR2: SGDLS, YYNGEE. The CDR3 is CASSVARDRVTDTQYF. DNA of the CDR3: TGTGCCAGCAGCGTGGCCCGAGACAGGGTGACGGATACGCAGTATTTT.

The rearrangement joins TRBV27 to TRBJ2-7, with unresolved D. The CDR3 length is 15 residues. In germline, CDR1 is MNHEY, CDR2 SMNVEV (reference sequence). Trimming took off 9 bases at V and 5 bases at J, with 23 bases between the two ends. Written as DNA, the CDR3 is TGTGCCAGTCGCCCATACCGGCTTGGAGAGAACGAGCAGTACTTC. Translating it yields CASRPYRLGENEQYF.

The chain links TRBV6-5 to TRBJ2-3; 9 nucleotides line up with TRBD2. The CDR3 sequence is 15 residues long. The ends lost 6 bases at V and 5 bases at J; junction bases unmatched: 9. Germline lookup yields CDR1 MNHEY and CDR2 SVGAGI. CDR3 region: CASSQAPSGIDTQYF. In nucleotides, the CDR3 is TGTGCCAGCAGCCAGGCACCTAGCGGGATAGATACGCAGTATTTT.

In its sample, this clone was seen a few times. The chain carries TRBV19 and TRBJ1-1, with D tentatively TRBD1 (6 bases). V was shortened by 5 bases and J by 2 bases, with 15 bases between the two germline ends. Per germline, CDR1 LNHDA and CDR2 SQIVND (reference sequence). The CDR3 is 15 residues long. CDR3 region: CASSLGQPLNTEAFF. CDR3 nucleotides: TGTGCCAGTAGTCTTGGACAGCCTCTTAACACTGAAGCTTTCTTT.